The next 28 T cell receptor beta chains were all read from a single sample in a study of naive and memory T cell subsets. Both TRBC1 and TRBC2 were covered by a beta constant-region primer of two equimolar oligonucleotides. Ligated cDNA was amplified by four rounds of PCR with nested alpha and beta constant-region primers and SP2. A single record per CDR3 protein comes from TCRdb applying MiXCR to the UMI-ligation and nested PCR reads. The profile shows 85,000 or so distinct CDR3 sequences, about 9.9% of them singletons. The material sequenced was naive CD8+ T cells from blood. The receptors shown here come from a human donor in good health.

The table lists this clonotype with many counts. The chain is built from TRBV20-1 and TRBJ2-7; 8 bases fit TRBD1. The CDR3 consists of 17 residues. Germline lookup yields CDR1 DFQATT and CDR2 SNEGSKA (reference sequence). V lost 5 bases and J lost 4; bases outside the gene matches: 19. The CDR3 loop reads CSAAGPMFGTGPYEQYF. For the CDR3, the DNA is TGCAGTGCTGCGGGCCCAATGTTCGGGACAGGACCTTACGAGCAGTACTTC.

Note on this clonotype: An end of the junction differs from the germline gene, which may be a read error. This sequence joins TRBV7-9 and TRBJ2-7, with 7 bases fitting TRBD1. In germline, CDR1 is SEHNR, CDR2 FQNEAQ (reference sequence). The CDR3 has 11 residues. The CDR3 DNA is TGTGCCAGCAGCGGGGACAGATCCCTGCACTTC. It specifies CASSGDRSLHF.

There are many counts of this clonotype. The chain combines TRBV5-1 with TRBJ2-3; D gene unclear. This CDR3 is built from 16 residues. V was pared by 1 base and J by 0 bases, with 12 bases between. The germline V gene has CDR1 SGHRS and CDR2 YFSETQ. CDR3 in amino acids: CASSLKLIASTDTQYF. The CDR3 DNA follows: TGCGCCAGCAGCTTGAAGCTGATTGCTAGCACAGATACGCAGTATTTT. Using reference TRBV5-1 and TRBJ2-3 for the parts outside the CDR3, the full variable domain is KAGVTQTPRYLIKTRGQQVTLSCSPISGHRSVSWYQQTPGQGLQFLFEYFSETQRNKGNFPGRFSGRQFSNSRSEMNVSTLELGDSALYLCASSLKLIASTDTQYFGPGTRLTVL.

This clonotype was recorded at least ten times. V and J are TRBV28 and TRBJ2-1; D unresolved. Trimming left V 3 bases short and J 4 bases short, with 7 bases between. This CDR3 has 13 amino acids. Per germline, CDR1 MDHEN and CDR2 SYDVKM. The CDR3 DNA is TGTGCCAGCAGTTTGCTCACTTACAATGAGCAGTTCTTC. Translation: CASSLLTYNEQFF.

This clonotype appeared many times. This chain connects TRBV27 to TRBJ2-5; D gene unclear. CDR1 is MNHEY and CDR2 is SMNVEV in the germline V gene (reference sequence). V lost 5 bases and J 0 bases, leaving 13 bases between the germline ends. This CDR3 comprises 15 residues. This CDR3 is CASSPSLSYQETQYF. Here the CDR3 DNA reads TGTGCCAGCAGTCCCTCCCTCTCGTACCAAGAGACCCAGTACTTC.

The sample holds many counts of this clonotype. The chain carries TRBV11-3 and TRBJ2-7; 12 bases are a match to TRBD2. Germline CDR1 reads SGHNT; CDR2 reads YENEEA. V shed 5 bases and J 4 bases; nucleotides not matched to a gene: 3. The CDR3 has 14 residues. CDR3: CASSPSGGDYEQYF. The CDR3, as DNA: TGTGCCAGCAGCCCTAGCGGGGGGGATTACGAGCAGTACTTC.

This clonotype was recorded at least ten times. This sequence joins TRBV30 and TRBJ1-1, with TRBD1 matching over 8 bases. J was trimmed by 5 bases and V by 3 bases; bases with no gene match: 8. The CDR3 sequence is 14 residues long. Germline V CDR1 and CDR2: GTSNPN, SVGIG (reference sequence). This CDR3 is CAWRPGTGGTEAFF. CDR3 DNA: TGTGCCTGGAGGCCCGGGACAGGCGGGACTGAAGCTTTCTTT.

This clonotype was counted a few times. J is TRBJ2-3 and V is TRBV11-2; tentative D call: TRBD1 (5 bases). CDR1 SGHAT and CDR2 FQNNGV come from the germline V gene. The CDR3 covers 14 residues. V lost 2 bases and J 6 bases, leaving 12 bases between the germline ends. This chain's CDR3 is CASSLTQGRDTQYF. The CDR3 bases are TGTGCCAGCAGCTTAACCCAGGGAAGGGATACGCAGTATTTT.

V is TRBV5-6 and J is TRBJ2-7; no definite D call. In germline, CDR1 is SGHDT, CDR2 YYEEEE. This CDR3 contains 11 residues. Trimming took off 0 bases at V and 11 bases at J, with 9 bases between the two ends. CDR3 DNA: TGTGCCAGCAGCTTGGGACTCGACGAGTACTTC. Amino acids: CASSLGLDEYF.

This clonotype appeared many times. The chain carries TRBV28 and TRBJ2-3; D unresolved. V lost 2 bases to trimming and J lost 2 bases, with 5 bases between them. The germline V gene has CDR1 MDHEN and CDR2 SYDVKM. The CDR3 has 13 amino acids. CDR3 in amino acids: CASSLGNTDTQYF. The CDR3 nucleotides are TGTGCCAGCAGTTTAGGGAACACAGATACGCAGTATTTT.

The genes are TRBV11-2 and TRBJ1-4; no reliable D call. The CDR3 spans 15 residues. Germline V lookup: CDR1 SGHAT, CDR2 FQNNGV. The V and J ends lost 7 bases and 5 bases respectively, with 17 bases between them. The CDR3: CASKNGGNPNEKLFF. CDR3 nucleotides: TGTGCCAGCAAAAACGGTGGCAACCCAAATGAAAAACTGTTTTTT.

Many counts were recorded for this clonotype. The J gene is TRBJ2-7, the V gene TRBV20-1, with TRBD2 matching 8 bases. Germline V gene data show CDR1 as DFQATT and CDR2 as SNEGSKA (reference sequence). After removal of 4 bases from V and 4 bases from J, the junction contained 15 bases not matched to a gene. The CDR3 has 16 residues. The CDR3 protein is CSAILLVREGLYEQYF. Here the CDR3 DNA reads TGCAGTGCTATCCTCCTGGTTCGGGAGGGCCTGTACGAGCAGTACTTC.

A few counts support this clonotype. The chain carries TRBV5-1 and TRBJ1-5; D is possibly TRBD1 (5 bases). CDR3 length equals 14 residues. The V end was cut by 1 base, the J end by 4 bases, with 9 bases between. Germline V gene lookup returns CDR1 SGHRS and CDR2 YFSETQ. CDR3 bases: TGCGCCAGCAGCTTGTCAGCAGGGAATCAGCCCCAGCATTTT. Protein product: CASSLSAGNQPQHF.

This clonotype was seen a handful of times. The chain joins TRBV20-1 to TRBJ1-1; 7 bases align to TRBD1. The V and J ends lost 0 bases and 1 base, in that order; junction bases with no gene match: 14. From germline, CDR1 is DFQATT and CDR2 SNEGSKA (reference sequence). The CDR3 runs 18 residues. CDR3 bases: TGCAGTGCTAGAGATCGGGGCCAGGGGGATGTTTCGAACACTGAAGCTTTCTTT. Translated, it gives CSARDRGQGDVSNTEAFF.

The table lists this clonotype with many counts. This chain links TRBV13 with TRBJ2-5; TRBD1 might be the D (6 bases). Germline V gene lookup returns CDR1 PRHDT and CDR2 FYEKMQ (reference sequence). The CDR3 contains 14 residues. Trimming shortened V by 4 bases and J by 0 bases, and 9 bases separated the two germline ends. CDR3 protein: CASSYRTDQETQYF. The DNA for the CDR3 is TGTGCCAGCAGCTACCGGACAGACCAAGAGACCCAGTACTTC.

CDR3 sequence (DNA): TGTGCCAGCAGCCTTCGACTACCGACAGGGGGTACGAACACCGGGGAGCTGTTTTTT. Its translation: CASSLRLPTGGTNTGELFF. The chain carries TRBV7-7 and TRBJ2-2; 9 bases fit TRBD1. This CDR3 contains 19 residues. The ends lost 5 bases at V and 0 bases at J; junction bases unmatched: 13. Germline V gene data show CDR1 as SSHAT and CDR2 as FNYEAQ (reference sequence).

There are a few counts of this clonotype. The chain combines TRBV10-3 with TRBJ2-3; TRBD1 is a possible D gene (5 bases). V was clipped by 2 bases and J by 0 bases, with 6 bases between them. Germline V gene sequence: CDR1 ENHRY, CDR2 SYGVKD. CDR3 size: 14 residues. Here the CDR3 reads CAISEGASTDTQYF. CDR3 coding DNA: TGTGCCATCAGTGAGGGGGCAAGCACAGATACGCAGTATTTT.

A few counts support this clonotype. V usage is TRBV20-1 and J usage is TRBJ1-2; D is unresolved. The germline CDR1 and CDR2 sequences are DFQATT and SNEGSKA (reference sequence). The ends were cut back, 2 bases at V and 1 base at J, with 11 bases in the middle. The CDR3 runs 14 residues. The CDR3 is CSARFRESNYGYTF. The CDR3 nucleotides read TGCAGTGCTAGATTTCGGGAGAGTAACTATGGCTACACCTTC.

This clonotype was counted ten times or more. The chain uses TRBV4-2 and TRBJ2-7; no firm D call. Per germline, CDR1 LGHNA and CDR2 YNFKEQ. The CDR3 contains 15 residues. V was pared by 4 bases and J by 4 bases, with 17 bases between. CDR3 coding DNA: TGTGCCAGCAGCCCGGCGGCGGAGACCTCTTACGAGCAGTACTTC. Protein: CASSPAAETSYEQYF.

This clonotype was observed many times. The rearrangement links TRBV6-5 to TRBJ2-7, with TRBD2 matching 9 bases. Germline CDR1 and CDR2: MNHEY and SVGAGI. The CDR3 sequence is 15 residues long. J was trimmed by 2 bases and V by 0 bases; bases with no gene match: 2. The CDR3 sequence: CASSYSPSGAYEQYF. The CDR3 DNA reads TGTGCCAGCAGTTACTCCCCTAGCGGGGCCTACGAGCAGTACTTC.

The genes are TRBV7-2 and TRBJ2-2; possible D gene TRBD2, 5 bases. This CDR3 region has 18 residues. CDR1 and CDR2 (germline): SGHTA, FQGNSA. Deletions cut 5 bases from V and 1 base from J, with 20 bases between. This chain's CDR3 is CASSPTVLRGLNTGELFF. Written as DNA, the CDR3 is TGTGCCAGCAGCCCTACCGTTTTACGGGGATTGAACACCGGGGAGCTGTTTTTT.

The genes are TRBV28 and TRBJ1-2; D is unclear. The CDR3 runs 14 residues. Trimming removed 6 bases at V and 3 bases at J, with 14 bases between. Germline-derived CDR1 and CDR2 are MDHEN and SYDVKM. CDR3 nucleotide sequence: TGTGCCAGCAGGTGGAGACCGGATTACTATGGCTACACCTTC. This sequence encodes CASRWRPDYYGYTF.

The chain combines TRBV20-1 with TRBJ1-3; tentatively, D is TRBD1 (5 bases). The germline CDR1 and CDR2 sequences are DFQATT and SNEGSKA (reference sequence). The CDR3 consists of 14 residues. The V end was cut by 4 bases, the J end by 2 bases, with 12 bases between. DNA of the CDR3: TGCAGTGCTACCCTCCCAGGGACTGGAAACACCATATATTTT. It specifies CSATLPGTGNTIYF.

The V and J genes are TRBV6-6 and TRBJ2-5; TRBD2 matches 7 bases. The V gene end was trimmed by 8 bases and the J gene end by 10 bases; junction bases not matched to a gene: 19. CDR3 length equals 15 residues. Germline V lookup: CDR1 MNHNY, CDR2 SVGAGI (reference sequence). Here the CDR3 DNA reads TGTGCCAGCCTCGATGGGGGGGGGGAGCCGGGAATCCAGTACTTC. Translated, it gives CASLDGGGEPGIQYF.

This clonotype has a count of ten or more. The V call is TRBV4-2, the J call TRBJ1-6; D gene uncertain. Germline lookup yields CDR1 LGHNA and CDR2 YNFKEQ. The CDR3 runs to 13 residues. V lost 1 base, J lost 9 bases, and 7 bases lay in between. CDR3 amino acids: CASSQVVGSPLHF. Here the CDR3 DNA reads TGTGCCAGCAGCCAAGTCGTAGGTTCACCCCTCCACTTT.

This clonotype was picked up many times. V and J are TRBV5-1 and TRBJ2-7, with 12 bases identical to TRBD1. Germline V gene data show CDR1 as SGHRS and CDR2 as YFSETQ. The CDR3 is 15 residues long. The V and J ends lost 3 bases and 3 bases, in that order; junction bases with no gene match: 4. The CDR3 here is CASSSGQGARYEQYF. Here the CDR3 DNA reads TGCGCCAGCAGCTCGGGACAGGGGGCGCGCTACGAGCAGTACTTC.

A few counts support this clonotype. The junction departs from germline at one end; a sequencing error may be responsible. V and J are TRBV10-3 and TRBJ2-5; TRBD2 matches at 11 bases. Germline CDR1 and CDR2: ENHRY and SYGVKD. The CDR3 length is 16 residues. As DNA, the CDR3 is TGTGCCATCAGTGGACCACTAGCGGGAGACCAAGAGTCCCAGTACTTC. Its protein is CAISGPLAGDQESQYF.

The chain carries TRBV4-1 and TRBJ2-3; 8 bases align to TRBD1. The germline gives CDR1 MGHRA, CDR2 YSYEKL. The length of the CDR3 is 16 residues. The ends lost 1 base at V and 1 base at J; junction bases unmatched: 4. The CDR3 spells CASSQVPGQGTDTQYF. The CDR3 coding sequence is TGCGCCAGCAGCCAAGTTCCGGGACAGGGCACAGATACGCAGTATTTT.